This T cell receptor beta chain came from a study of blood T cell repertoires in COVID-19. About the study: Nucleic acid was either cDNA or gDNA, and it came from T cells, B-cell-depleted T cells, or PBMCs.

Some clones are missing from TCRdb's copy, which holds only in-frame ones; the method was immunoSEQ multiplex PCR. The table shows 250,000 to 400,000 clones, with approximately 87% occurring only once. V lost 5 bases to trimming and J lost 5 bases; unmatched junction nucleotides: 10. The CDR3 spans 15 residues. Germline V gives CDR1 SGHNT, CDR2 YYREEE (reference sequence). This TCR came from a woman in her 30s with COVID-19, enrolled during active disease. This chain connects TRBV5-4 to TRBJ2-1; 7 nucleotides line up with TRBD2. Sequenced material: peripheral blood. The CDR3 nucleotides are TGTGCCAGCAGGGGAGGCGGTGCGGGGGACAATGAGCAGTTCTTC. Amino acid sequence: CASRGGGAGDNEQFF. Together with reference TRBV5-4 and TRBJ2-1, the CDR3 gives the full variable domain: ETGVTQSPTHLIKTRGQQVTLRCSSQSGHNTVSWYQQALGQGPQFIFQYYREEENGRGNFPPRFSGLQFPNYSSELNVNALELDDSALYLCASRGGGAGDNEQFFGPGTRLTVL.